This T cell receptor beta chain was sequenced for a study of technical replicates of blood from several donors (dated by TCRdb to 2017 to 2019). Receptors were amplified or captured by the immunoSEQ multiplex PCR assay. The table was pulled from immuneACCESS by TCRdb, which kept in-frame rearrangements only. Such tables lose some clones; where checked, under half of the loss comes from unresolved V genes, and the rest has no known cause. The sample contains approximately 50,000 clones, roughly 94% of them found a single time. 0.2% to 0.25% of the sample goes to the ten largest clones. For CDR1 and CDR2, the germline V gene lists MDHEN and SYDVKM. The trim is 7 bases for V and 5 bases for J, with a gap of 21 bases between the germline ends. Spanning cysteine to phenylalanine, the CDR3 consists of 15 amino acids. Only the CDR3 DNA is retained, 45 bases long and in frame from the first base. A note on this clone: Its antigen remains unidentified. No quality values exist for individual bases; no much larger clone is one base distant.

The sample consisted of T cells isolated from PBMCs. This clonotype originated in a human donor in good health. Rearrangement joined TRBV28 to TRBJ2-7; TRBD1 might be the D gene, on 7 matching bases. The bases read TGTGCCAGCACCGCGGGACAGACTATAAGGAACGAGCAGTACTTC. This codes for CASTAGQTIRNEQYF.